The present T cell receptor beta chain was sequenced within a study of beta chain features in type 1 diabetes. Overall study context: Analysis included 100 million to 110 million sorted cells drawn from all samples. Overall study findings and caveats: Within each of all four CD4+ subsets, Type 1 diabetes patients had TCRB CDR3s that were moderately but significantly shorter.

Turning to this clone: Antigen unknown.

Sorting that relied on CD45RO/CCR7/CD25/CD127/CD95/CD27 yielded CD4+ naive, central memory, regulatory and stem cell-like memory cells. The isolated RNA, all of it, was reverse transcribed, so expressed TCRB transcripts were what got sequenced. Here immunoSEQ multiplex PCR was the method, and the copy in TCRdb shows in-frame clones only, minus some. The sample consists of hundreds of thousands of clones, approximately 14% of them appearing once. J gave up 0 bases and V 5 bases, and 8 bases lay outside the gene matches. This CDR3 region has 17 residues. Germline CDR1 is MDHEN and CDR2 is SYDVKM. J is TRBJ1-5 and V is TRBV28, with 9 positions matching TRBD1. The sample was naive CD4+ T cells from blood. The clonotype comes from a man aged 25-40 years with type 1 diabetes. The CDR3 is CASSLPGQGNSNQPQHF. CDR3 in DNA: TGTGCCAGCAGTCTCCCAGGACAGGGGAATAGCAATCAGCCCCAGCATTTT.